This TCR beta chain emerged from a study of beta chain features in type 1 diabetes. The CDR3 totals 16 residues. Germline CDR1 and CDR2: KGHSH and LQKENI. Trimming took off 0 bases at V and 0 bases at J, with 10 bases between the two ends. General study findings and limits: Overrepresentation of cells with high TCR expression could result from cDNA sequencing. Naive, central memory and Treg TCRB repertoires seemed to resemble each other more closely in patients than they did in healthy donors. In every one of the four CD4+ subsets, TCRB CDR3s were moderately but significantly shorter in Type 1 diabetes patients.

As concerns this clone: What it recognizes is unknown.

Expressed TCRB transcripts were sequenced, since all the RNA that had been isolated was reverse transcribed. Naive, central memory and regulatory T cell samples yielded around 3.6 million reads on average. Sequencing used immunoSEQ multiplex PCR; TCRdb keeps in-frame clones, though not all of them. The table shows about 700,000 clones, with under 15% occurring only once. Sequencing input: naive CD4+ T cells from blood. The origin of this receptor is a man aged 18-30 years with type 1 diabetes. The rearrangement joins TRBV18 to TRBJ2-3; D call uncertain. The CDR3 sequence is CASSPPGVYSTDTQYF. For the CDR3, the DNA is TGTGCCAGCTCACCACCTGGTGTCTACAGCACAGATACGCAGTATTTT.